These 6 T cell receptor beta chains share one sample of origin, sequenced in a study of blood T cell repertoires in COVID-19. Clones were read by immunoSEQ multiplex PCR, and TCRdb kept only the in-frame ones, dropping some. The sample yields more than 300,000 clones, 90% to 95% seen once. Sample: PBMCs or T cells enriched from blood (not recorded which). Receptor source: a young woman who had been exposed to COVID-19.

This clone is a singleton in its sample. J is TRBJ2-1 and V is TRBV5-1; perhaps TRBD2 as D (6 bases). This CDR3 is built from 15 residues. The germline V gene encodes CDR1 SGHRS and CDR2 YFSETQ. The ends were cut back, 0 bases at V and 2 bases at J, with 9 bases in the middle. In DNA form, the CDR3 reads TGCGCCAGCAGCTTGGAGGCGGGGACCTACAATGAGCAGTTCTTC. It translates to CASSLEAGTYNEQFF.

V gene TRBV7-8 combines with J gene TRBJ1-1; the D is unclear. V was cut by 1 base and J by 4 bases, with 13 bases left in between. Looked up from germline, CDR1 is SGHVS and CDR2 is FQNEAQ. The CDR3 runs to 15 residues. CDR3 region: CASSLGAGSSTEAFF. CDR3 nucleotides: TGTGCCAGCAGCTTAGGTGCGGGGTCGAGCACTGAAGCTTTCTTT.

The genes are TRBV11-1 and TRBJ1-2, with 10 nucleotides matching TRBD1. The CDR3 spans 13 residues. With V trimmed by 5 bases and J by 8 bases, 5 bases remained unmatched. CDR1 is SGHAT, CDR2 FQDESV, per germline (reference sequence). CDR3 region: CASSQGQGTGYTF. CDR3 bases: TGTGCCAGCAGCCAGGGACAGGGGACCGGCTACACCTTC.

This rearrangement joins TRBV5-1 to TRBJ1-1; 12 positions agree with TRBD1. V lost 5 bases and J lost 4; bases outside the gene matches: 6. Germline-derived CDR1 and CDR2 are SGHRS and YFSETQ. The CDR3 has 15 residues. CDR3 bases: TGCGCCAGCAGAGGGACAGGGGGCTATACCACTGAAGCTTTCTTT. This codes for CASRGTGGYTTEAFF.

Only one count was recorded for this clone. The chain couples TRBV7-9 to TRBJ1-2; 9 nucleotides line up with TRBD1. The germline V gene has CDR1 SEHNR and CDR2 FQNEAQ (reference sequence). V shed 4 bases and J 1 base; nucleotides not matched to a gene: 13. The CDR3 runs 18 residues. Here the CDR3 reads CASSSTPGQGLFNYGYTF. The DNA for the CDR3 is TGTGCCAGCAGCTCAACCCCGGGACAGGGTTTATTTAACTATGGCTACACCTTC. Full variable domain (outside the CDR3, taken from reference TRBV7-9 and TRBJ1-2): DTGVSQNPRHKITKRGQNVTFRCDPISEHNRLYWYRQTLGQGPEFLTYFQNEAQLEKSRLLSDRFSAERPKGSFSTLEIQRTEQGDSAMYLCASSSTPGQGLFNYGYTFGSGTRLTVV.

The CDR3 is CASSPGQKFYGYTF. The CDR3 bases are TGTGCCAGCAGCCCGGGACAGAAATTTTATGGCTACACCTTC. This sequence joins TRBV7-9 and TRBJ1-2; 7 bases map to TRBD1. CDR3 length: 14 residues. The junction had 8 bases not matched to a gene; V was cut back by 5 bases and J by 5 bases. Per germline, CDR1 SEHNR and CDR2 FQNEAQ (reference sequence).